Listed below are T cell receptor beta chains from one sample, sequenced in a study of CD4 T cells in relation to SARS-CoV-2 and coronaviruses. The data were produced by immunoSEQ multiplex PCR, yet TCRdb's version contains in-frame clones alone and is incomplete. This sample carries tens of thousands of clones, roughly 72% of them seen once, and the ten largest clones take about 17%. The antigens for these receptors are not known. Sequencing was carried out using CD4+ T cells from PBMCs, cultured in vitro. The receptors originated from a human donor in good health. The CDR3 runs from the conserved cysteine through the conserved F or W. The D gene is left open where the match is weak. Some rows have no size entry. The others give once, few or many, or a class for an expanded clone.

DNA: TGTGCCAGCAGCCTACCTTTAGGGAACACTGAAGCTTTCTTT; CDR3: CASSLPLGNTEAFF; D: -; V: TRBV7-9; J: TRBJ1-1; size: -
DNA: TGTGCCAGCAGTGTGGGGGGCTCCTACGAGCAGTACTTC; CDR3: CASSVGGSYEQYF; D: -; V: TRBV2; J: TRBJ2-7; size: few
DNA: TGTGCCAGCAGCTTAGTCGCTGGAGATACCTACGAGCAGTACTTC; CDR3: CASSLVAGDTYEQYF; D: -; V: TRBV7-2; J: TRBJ2-7; size: -
DNA: TGCGCCAGCAGCTTGGGCGGGTGGACAGGGGGCGCGGGGGCCAACGTCCTGACTTTC; CDR3: CASSLGGWTGGAGANVLTF; D: TRBD1; V: TRBV5-1; J: TRBJ2-6; size: -
DNA: TGCGCCAGCAGCCCTAGCGGGAGCACAGATACGCAGTATTTT; CDR3: CASSPSGSTDTQYF; D: TRBD2; V: TRBV4-3; J: TRBJ2-3; size: few
DNA: TGTGCCAGTAGTCCAGCAGGAGGGGCGGGGGCTGGCTACACCTTC; CDR3: CASSPAGGAGAGYTF; D: -; V: TRBV19; J: TRBJ1-2; size: -
DNA: TGTGCCAGCAGCAAGTGGGAAAGCTCCTACGAGCAGTACTTC; CDR3: CASSKWESSYEQYF; D: -; V: TRBV3-1/TRBV3-2; J: TRBJ2-7; size: -
DNA: TGCGCCAGCAGATCCTCCGGGACCGGTGTACCTCAGCCCCAGCATTTT; CDR3: CASRSSGTGVPQPQHF; D: -; V: TRBV23-1; J: TRBJ1-5; size: -
DNA: TGTGCCAGCAGTGAAGGCTATTTGGGGGCCTACGAGCAGTACTTC; CDR3: CASSEGYLGAYEQYF; D: -; V: TRBV2; J: TRBJ2-7; size: once
DNA: TGTGCCAGCAGCGTAGCCCAGTCTGGGGCCAACGTCCTGACTTTC; CDR3: CASSVAQSGANVLTF; D: -; V: TRBV9; J: TRBJ2-6; size: once
DNA: TGTGCCAGCATCTCAGGGTGGACAGACCGGGGGACGCAGTATTTT; CDR3: CASISGWTDRGTQYF; D: -; V: TRBV6-5; J: TRBJ2-3; size: once
DNA: TGTGCCAGCAGGTCTACCGGGACCTATGGCTACACCTTC; CDR3: CASRSTGTYGYTF; D: -; V: TRBV13; J: TRBJ1-2; size: -
DNA: TGTGCCAGCAGTGAAGGACTAGCGGGAGTCCTCGAGCAGTACTTC; CDR3: CASSEGLAGVLEQYF; D: TRBD2; V: TRBV6-1; J: TRBJ2-7; size: -
DNA: TGTGCCATCAGTGAGTCCCGCGAAGGTGGAAACACCATATATTTT; CDR3: CAISESREGGNTIYF; D: -; V: TRBV10-3; J: TRBJ1-3; size: -
DNA: TGTGCCAGCAGCTTCAGACAGGGGGCAAACATTCAGTACTTC; CDR3: CASSFRQGANIQYF; D: TRBD1; V: TRBV7-9; J: TRBJ2-4; size: -
DNA: TGCGCCAGCAGTCAGTGGCGGAAGAACACTGAAGCTTTCTTT; CDR3: CASSQWRKNTEAFF; D: -; V: TRBV23-1; J: TRBJ1-1; size: -
DNA: TGTGCCATCACATTGGCGGGGACACTAATAGGAGATACGCAGTATTTT; CDR3: CAITLAGTLIGDTQYF; D: -; V: TRBV10-3; J: TRBJ2-3; size: -
DNA: TGTGCCAGCAGCTTAGGAACCGGGACTAGCGGCACAGATACGCAGTATTTT; CDR3: CASSLGTGTSGTDTQYF; D: TRBD2; V: TRBV11-3; J: TRBJ2-3; size: -
DNA: TGTGCCAGCGGCGGACAGGCTGGAAACACCATATATTTT; CDR3: CASGGQAGNTIYF; D: TRBD1; V: TRBV3-1/TRBV3-2; J: TRBJ1-3; size: -
DNA: TGTGCCAGCAGTGTAGGGGGCTCACGCTACGAGCAGTACTTC; CDR3: CASSVGGSRYEQYF; D: TRBD1; V: TRBV25-1; J: TRBJ2-7; size: -
DNA: TGTGCCAGCAGCTTATCCCGACGGGACAATGAGCAGTTCTTC; CDR3: CASSLSRRDNEQFF; D: -; V: TRBV7-9; J: TRBJ2-1; size: few
DNA: TGTGCCAGCAGTTTAAGGCGACTCGGGGAGCTGTTTTTT; CDR3: CASSLRRLGELFF; D: -; V: TRBV27; J: TRBJ2-2; size: -
DNA: TGTGCAAGTCGTTCTCCGGGACAGGAGTACACCGGGGAGCTGTTTTTT; CDR3: CASRSPGQEYTGELFF; D: -; V: TRBV12-2; J: TRBJ2-2; size: -
DNA: TGTGCCAGCAGTTCCCGGGTCAACACTGAAGCTTTCTTT; CDR3: CASSSRVNTEAFF; D: -; V: TRBV2; J: TRBJ1-1; size: once
DNA: TGTGCCAGCAGCGTAGCAGTATTAAATTCACCCCTCCACTTT; CDR3: CASSVAVLNSPLHF; D: -; V: TRBV9; J: TRBJ1-6; size: few
DNA: TGTGCCAGCAGCTTGCGAACAGGGGGCCCGAGCACAGATACGCAGTATTTT; CDR3: CASSLRTGGPSTDTQYF; D: TRBD1; V: TRBV7-2; J: TRBJ2-3; size: -
DNA: TGCGCCAGCAGCTCCCCGACTCTAGGCGAGCAGTACTTC; CDR3: CASSSPTLGEQYF; D: -; V: TRBV5-1; J: TRBJ2-7; size: -
DNA: TGTGCCAGTAGTTTTGGACTAGCGGGAGTTGGTGAGCAGTTCTTC; CDR3: CASSFGLAGVGEQFF; D: TRBD2; V: TRBV19; J: TRBJ2-1; size: -
DNA: TGTGCCAGCTCACCACCGTTGCCGAGGCAGGGGGTTCTCCACGCACAAGAGACCCAGTACTTC; CDR3: CASSPPLPRQGVLHAQETQYF; D: TRBD1; V: TRBV18; J: TRBJ2-5; size: -
DNA: TGTGCCAGCAGCGCGCCCTCGGACAGCACAGATACGCAGTATTTT; CDR3: CASSAPSDSTDTQYF; D: -; V: TRBV9; J: TRBJ2-3; size: -
DNA: TGTGCCAGCAGTCTCGGGGGCTACGGCACAGATACGCAGTATTTT; CDR3: CASSLGGYGTDTQYF; D: -; V: TRBV7-6; J: TRBJ2-3; size: -
DNA: TGTGCCAGCAGCGTAGACGCAAGGGTCCCGCCTGAAGCTTTCTTT; CDR3: CASSVDARVPPEAFF; D: -; V: TRBV9; J: TRBJ1-1; size: -
DNA: TGTGCCAGCAGCCACCTACCTCGGGAGGCGATTACTGGAAACACCATATATTTT; CDR3: CASSHLPREAITGNTIYF; D: -; V: TRBV7-9; J: TRBJ1-3; size: -
DNA: TGTGCCTGGAGTGTTCAGTTCCAAGAGACCCAGTACTTC; CDR3: CAWSVQFQETQYF; D: -; V: TRBV30; J: TRBJ2-5; size: -
DNA: TGTGCCAGCAGCTTAGCGGTTGTAGCAGCGCGCCCGGGCGGCTACACCTTC; CDR3: CASSLAVVAARPGGYTF; D: -; V: TRBV7-9; J: TRBJ1-2; size: -
DNA: TGTGCCAGCAGCCGTGGCTTCACAGATACGCAGTATTTT; CDR3: CASSRGFTDTQYF; D: -; V: TRBV3-1/TRBV3-2; J: TRBJ2-3; size: once
DNA: TGTGCCAGCACCTTGACGACTTGGGGGCGCAGCACAGATACGCAGTATTTT; CDR3: CASTLTTWGRSTDTQYF; D: -; V: TRBV7-2; J: TRBJ2-3; size: -